This T cell receptor beta chain is drawn from a study of spatial heterogeneity in lung cancer. Background on the study: Compared with alpha-chain sequences, beta-chain sequences were consistently detected in greater numbers. Study outcomes and limitations: Blood contained ubiquitous expanded tumor TCRs more at resection than at follow-up.

As regards this clonotype: No antigen is known for it.

The germline V and J ends were trimmed by 2 bases and 2 bases, with 6 bases remaining between them. CDR1 and CDR2 (germline): ENHRY, SYGVKD. This CDR3 is 13 amino acids long. Time point of the sample: sample taken at primary tumor resection. Whole RNA, which was extracted from tumor, nontumor lung tissue or frozen PBMC, was sequenced without any cell sorting. The cohort: over 65 early-stage, untreated non-small cell lung cancer patients. The study tagged each TCR cDNA molecule with a unique molecular identifier. TCRdb processed the 5' RACE reads anew with MiXCR; each CDR3 protein has one entry. The sample gives some 39,000 distinct CDR3 sequences, approximately 7% of which show up once; 40% to 45% is in the top ten.

The TCR was taken from a female donor with early-stage non-small cell lung cancer. The material was PBMCs, obtained at surgery. The V call is TRBV10-3, the J call TRBJ1-2; no firm D call. The CDR3 is CAISEGENYGYTF. Written as DNA, the CDR3 is TGTGCCATCAGTGAGGGGGAAAACTATGGCTACACCTTC.